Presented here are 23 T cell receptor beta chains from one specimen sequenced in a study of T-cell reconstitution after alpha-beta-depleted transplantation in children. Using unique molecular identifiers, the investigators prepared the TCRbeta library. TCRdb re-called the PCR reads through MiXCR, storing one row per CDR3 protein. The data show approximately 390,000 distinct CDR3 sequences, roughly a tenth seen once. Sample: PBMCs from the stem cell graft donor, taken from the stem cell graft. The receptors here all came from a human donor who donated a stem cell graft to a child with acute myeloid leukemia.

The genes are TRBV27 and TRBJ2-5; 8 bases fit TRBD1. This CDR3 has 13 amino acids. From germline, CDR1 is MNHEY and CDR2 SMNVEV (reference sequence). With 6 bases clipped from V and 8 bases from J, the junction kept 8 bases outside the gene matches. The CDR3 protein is CASSFGQGATQYF. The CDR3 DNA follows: TGTGCCAGCAGCTTCGGACAGGGCGCCACCCAGTACTTC.

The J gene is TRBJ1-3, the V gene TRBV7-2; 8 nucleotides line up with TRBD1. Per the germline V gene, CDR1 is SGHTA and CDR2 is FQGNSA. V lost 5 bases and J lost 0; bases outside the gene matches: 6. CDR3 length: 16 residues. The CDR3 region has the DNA TGTGCCAGCAGCCTACAGGGGGTTGACTCTGGAAACACCATATATTTT. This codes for CASSLQGVDSGNTIYF.

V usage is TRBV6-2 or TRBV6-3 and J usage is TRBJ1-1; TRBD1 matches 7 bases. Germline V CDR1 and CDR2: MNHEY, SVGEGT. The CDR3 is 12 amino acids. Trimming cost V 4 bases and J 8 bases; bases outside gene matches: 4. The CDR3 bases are TGTGCCAGCAGTTTAACAGGGGCCGAAGCTTTCTTT. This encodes CASSLTGAEAFF.

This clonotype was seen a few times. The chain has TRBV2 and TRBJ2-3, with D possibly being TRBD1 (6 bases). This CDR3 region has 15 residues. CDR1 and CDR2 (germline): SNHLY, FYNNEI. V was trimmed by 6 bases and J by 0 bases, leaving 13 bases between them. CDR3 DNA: TGTGCCAGCAGAGCGCCAGGGGCTAGCACAGATACGCAGTATTTT. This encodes CASRAPGASTDTQYF.

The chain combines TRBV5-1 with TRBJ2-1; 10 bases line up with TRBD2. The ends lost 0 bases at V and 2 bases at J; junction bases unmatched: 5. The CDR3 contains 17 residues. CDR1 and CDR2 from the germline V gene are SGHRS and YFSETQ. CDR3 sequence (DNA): TGCGCCAGCAGCTTGGCCCCCACTAGCGGGGCCTACAATGAGCAGTTCTTC. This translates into CASSLAPTSGAYNEQFF.

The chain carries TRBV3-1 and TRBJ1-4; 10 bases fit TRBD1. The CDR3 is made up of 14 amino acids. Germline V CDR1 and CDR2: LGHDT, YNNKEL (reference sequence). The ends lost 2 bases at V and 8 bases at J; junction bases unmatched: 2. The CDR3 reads CASSQRTGGEKLFF. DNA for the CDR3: TGTGCCAGCAGCCAACGGACAGGGGGAGAAAAACTGTTTTTT.

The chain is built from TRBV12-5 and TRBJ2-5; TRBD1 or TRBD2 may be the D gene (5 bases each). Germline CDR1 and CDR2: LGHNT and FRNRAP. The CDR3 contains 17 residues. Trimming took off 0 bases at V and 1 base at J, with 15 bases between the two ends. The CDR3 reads CASGLVPAPGTQETQYF. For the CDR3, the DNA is TGTGCTAGTGGTTTGGTACCGGCCCCGGGGACCCAAGAGACCCAGTACTTC.

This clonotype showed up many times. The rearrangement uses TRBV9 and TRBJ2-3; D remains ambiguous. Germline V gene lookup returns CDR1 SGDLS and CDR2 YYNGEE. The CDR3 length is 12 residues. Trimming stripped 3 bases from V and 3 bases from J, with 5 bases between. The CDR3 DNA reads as TGTGCCAGCAGCGGACGGACAGATACGCAGTATTTT. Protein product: CASSGRTDTQYF.

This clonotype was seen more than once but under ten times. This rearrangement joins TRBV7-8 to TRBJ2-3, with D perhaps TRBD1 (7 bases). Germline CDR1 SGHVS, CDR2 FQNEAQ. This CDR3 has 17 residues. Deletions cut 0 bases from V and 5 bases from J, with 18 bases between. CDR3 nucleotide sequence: TGTGCCAGCAGCTTAGCGCGGAGGGGGCGCCTGAGAGATACGCAGTATTTT. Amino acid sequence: CASSLARRGRLRDTQYF.

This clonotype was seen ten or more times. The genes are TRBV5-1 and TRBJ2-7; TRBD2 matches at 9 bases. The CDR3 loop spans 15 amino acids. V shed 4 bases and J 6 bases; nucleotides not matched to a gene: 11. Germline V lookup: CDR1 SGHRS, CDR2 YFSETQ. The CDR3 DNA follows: TGCGCCAGCAGCATAACCGGGACTAGCAAGACCGAGCAGTACTTC. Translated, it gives CASSITGTSKTEQYF.

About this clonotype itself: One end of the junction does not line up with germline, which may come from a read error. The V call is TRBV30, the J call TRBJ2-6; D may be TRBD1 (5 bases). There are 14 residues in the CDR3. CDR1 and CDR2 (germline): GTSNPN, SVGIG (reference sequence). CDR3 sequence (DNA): TGTGCCTGGGCCCCGCCGGCTGGGGCCAACGGCCTGACTTTC. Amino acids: CAWAPPAGANGLTF.

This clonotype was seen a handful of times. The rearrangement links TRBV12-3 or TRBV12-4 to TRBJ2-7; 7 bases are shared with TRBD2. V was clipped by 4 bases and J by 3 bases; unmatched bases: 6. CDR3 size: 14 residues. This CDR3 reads CASSWGTTSYEQYF. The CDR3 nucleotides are TGTGCCAGCAGTTGGGGGACTACCAGCTACGAGCAGTACTTC.

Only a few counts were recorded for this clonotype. For the CDR3, the DNA is TGCGCCAGCAGCCAAGATCTGGGGGAGGGATCCTACGAGCAGTACTTC. Protein: CASSQDLGEGSYEQYF. The gene calls are TRBV4-3 and TRBJ2-7; 7 nucleotides line up with TRBD2. The V gene end was trimmed by 0 bases and the J gene end by 1 base; junction bases not matched to a gene: 6. Germline values: CDR1 LGHNA, CDR2 YSLEER. This CDR3 contains 16 residues.

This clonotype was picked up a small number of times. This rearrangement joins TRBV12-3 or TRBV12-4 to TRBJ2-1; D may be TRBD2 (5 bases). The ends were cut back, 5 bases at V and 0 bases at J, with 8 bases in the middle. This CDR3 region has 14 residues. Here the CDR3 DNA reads TGTGCCAGCAGTGAGGGTGCCTCCTACAATGAGCAGTTCTTC. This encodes CASSEGASYNEQFF.

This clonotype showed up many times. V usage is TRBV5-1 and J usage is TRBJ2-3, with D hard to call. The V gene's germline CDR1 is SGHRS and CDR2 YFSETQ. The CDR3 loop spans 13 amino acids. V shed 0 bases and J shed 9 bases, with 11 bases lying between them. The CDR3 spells CASSLAGLRTQYF. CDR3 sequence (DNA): TGCGCCAGCAGCTTGGCCGGGTTAAGAACGCAGTATTTT. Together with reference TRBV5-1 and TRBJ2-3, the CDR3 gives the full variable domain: KAGVTQTPRYLIKTRGQQVTLSCSPISGHRSVSWYQQTPGQGLQFLFEYFSETQRNKGNFPGRFSGRQFSNSRSEMNVSTLELGDSALYLCASSLAGLRTQYFGPGTRLTVL.

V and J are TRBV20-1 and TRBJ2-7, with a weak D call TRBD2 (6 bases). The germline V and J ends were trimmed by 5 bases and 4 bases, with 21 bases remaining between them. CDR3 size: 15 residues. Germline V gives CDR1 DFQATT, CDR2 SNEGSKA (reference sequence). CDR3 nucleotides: TGCAGTGCTCGCCCGCGGGAAGAGAGCTTGTACGAGCAGTACTTC. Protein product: CSARPREESLYEQYF.

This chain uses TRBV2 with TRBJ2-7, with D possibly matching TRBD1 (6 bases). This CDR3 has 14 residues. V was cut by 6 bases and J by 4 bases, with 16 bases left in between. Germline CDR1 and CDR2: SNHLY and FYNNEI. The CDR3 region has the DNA TGTGCCAGCAGCCCACAGGGTAGTCCTTACGAGCAGTACTTC. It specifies CASSPQGSPYEQYF. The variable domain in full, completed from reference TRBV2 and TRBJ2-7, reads EPEVTQTPSHQVTQMGQEVILRCVPISNHLYFYWYRQILGQKVEFLVSFYNNEISEKSEIFDDQFSVERPDGSNFTLKIRSTKLEDSAMYFCASSPQGSPYEQYFGPGTRLTVT.

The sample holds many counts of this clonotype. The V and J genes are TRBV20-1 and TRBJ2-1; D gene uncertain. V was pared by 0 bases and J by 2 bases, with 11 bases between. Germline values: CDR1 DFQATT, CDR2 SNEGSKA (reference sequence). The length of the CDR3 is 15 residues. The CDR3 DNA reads TGCAGTGCTAGAGAGAGAGTCCGGGCCTACAATGAGCAGTTCTTC. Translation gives CSARERVRAYNEQFF.

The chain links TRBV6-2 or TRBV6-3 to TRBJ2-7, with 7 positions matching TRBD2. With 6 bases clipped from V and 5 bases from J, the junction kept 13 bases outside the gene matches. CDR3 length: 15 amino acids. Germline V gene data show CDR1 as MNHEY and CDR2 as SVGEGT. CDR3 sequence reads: CASSGPGTKKDEQYF. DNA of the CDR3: TGTGCCAGCAGCGGGCCCGGGACTAAAAAGGACGAGCAGTACTTC.

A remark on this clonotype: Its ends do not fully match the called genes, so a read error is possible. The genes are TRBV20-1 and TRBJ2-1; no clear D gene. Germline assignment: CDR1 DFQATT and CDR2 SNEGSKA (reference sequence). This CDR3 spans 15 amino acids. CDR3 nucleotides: TGCAGTGCTAGAGATCTCTCCGCTGACCACAATGACCAGTTCTTC. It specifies CSARDLSADHNDQFF.

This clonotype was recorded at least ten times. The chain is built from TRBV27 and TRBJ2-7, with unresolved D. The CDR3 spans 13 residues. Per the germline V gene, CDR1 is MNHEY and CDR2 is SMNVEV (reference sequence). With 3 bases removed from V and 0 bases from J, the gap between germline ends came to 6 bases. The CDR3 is CASSFESSYEQYF. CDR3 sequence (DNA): TGTGCCAGCAGTTTTGAGAGCTCCTACGAGCAGTACTTC.

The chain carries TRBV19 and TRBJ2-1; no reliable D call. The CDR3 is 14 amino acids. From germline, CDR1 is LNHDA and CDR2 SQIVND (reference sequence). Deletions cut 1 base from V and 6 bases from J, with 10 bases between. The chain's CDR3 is CASSIGRASNEQFF. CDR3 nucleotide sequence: TGTGCCAGTAGTATAGGAAGGGCCTCCAATGAGCAGTTCTTC.

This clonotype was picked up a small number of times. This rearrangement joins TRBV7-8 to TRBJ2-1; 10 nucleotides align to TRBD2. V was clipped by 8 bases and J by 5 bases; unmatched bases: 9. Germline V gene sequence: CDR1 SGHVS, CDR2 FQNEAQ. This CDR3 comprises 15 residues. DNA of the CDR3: TGTGCCAGCCAGGCAGGACTAGCGGTAAACAATGAGCAGTTCTTC. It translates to CASQAGLAVNNEQFF.